This T cell receptor beta chain was recovered during a study of Ad26.COV2.S vaccination and SARS-CoV-2 variants. The CDR3 extends over 14 amino acids. V shed 8 bases and J shed 0 bases, with 9 bases lying between them. Germline CDR1 KGHDR, CDR2 SFDVKD. Assay: immunoSEQ multiplex PCR; the TCRdb copy retains only in-frame clones and omits some. The repertoire holds about 410,000 clones, with approximately 92% as singletons. Noted treatment: some 20 received Ad26.COV2.S at low or high dose, single or two shots; roughly five received placebo; per-sample allocation not given. Day 63 after the first injection of vaccine or placebo was the sampling time.

This receptor was obtained from a person aged 18-60 years who received the Ad26.COV2.S COVID-19 vaccine or a placebo. The chain is built from TRBV24-1 and TRBJ1-4, with unresolved D. The sequencing here drew on peripheral blood, taken in a trial of Ad26.COV2.S vaccine versus placebo. The CDR3 coding sequence is TGTGCCACCATTAGAGCCACAACTAATGAAAAACTGTTTTTT. It translates to CATIRATTNEKLFF.